This T cell receptor beta chain stems from a study of blood T cell repertoires in COVID-19. On the study more broadly: Sample material is recorded as cDNA or gDNA derived from T cells, B-cell-depleted T cells, or PBMCs.

CDR1 and CDR2 (germline): SGHRS, YFSETQ. The CDR3 consists of 14 residues. Trimming pared 4 bases from V and 2 bases from J, leaving 10 bases between. As handled by the study authors: From reference gene primer amplification, estimates of nucleated cell counts were derived. TCRdb keeps only in-frame clones here, not all; method: immunoSEQ multiplex PCR. That table gives V, J and clone size, and the DNA gave D and trimming. This repertoire shows approximately 480,000 clones, 85% to 90% found once; its top ten account for roughly 0.84%. Source material: peripheral blood. This clonotype originated in a young man with COVID-19, enrolled during active disease. This sequence joins TRBV5-1 and TRBJ2-1, with TRBD1 as a possible D gene (6 bases). The DNA for the CDR3 is TGCGCCAGCAGCCCGGGACAAGCCTACAATGAGCAGTTCTTC. It yields the protein CASSPGQAYNEQFF.